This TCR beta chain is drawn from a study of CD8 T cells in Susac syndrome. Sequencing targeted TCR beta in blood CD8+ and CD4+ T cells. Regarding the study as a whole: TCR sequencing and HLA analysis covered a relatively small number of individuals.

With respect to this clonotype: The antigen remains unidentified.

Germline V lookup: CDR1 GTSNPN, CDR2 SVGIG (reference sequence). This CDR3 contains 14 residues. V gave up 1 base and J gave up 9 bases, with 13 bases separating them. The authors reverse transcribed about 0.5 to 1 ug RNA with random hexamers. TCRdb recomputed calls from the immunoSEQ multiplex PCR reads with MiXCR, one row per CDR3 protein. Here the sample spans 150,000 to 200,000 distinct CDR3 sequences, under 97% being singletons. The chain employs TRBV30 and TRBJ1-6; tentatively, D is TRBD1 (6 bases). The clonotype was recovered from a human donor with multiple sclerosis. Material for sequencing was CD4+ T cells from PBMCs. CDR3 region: CAWSEGQGSSPLHF. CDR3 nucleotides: TGTGCCTGGAGTGAAGGGCAGGGGAGTTCACCCCTCCACTTT.